These 9 T cell receptor beta chains share one sample of origin, sequenced in a study of blood T cell repertoires in COVID-19. Produced via immunoSEQ multiplex PCR; TCRdb's table is partial and in-frame only. The repertoire consists of 250,000 to 350,000 clones, with about 85% occurring once and the leading ten covering about 2.5%. The source material was peripheral blood. The receptor set was obtained from a young man with active or convalescent COVID-19.

The chain links TRBV7-9 to TRBJ2-7; a possible D gene is TRBD2 (6 bases). V gave up 0 bases and J gave up 1 base, with 7 bases separating them. CDR3 length equals 14 residues. The germline V gene has CDR1 SEHNR and CDR2 FQNEAQ (reference sequence). CDR3 DNA: TGTGCCAGCAGCTTAGCGGGAGGTTCCTACGAGCAGTACTTC. This translates into CASSLAGGSYEQYF. Using reference TRBV7-9 and TRBJ2-7 for the parts outside the CDR3, the full variable domain is DTGVSQNPRHKITKRGQNVTFRCDPISEHNRLYWYRQTLGQGPEFLTYFQNEAQLEKSRLLSDRFSAERPKGSFSTLEIQRTEQGDSAMYLCASSLAGGSYEQYFGPGTRLTVT.

Only a few counts were recorded for this clone. The CDR3 region is CASSWGGSADTQYF. The DNA for the CDR3 is TGTGCCAGCAGTTGGGGGGGTAGCGCAGATACGCAGTATTTT. This chain uses TRBV6-5 with TRBJ2-3; 7 nucleotides line up with TRBD2. CDR3 length: 14 residues. Germline V lookup: CDR1 MNHEY, CDR2 SVGAGI. Losses at the gene ends were 4 bases for V and 4 bases for J; bases not matched to a gene: 5.

The chain joins TRBV3-1 (or the pseudogene TRBV3-2) to TRBJ1-6; D remains ambiguous. Germline values: CDR1 LGHDT, CDR2 YNNKEL (reference sequence). The CDR3 totals 13 residues. The V end was cut by 4 bases, the J end by 14 bases, with 15 bases between. The DNA of the CDR3 is TGTGCCAGCAGCCGCGGTAAGGTTACCACCCTCCACTTT. This sequence encodes CASSRGKVTTLHF.

This chain links TRBV6-4 with TRBJ1-1; 8 bases line up with TRBD1. The CDR3 is made up of 13 amino acids. The germline CDR1 and CDR2 sequences are MRHNA and SNTAGT. After removal of 6 bases from V and 7 bases from J, the junction contained 7 bases not matched to a gene. The CDR3 loop is CASRAGGVGEAFF. The DNA for the CDR3 is TGTGCCAGCAGGGCAGGGGGCGTAGGTGAAGCTTTCTTT.

V gene TRBV5-1 combines with J gene TRBJ1-1; TRBD1 matches at 9 bases. Trimming cost V 1 base and J 5 bases; bases outside gene matches: 6. The germline CDR1 and CDR2 sequences are SGHRS and YFSETQ. CDR3 size: 15 residues. CDR3 coding DNA: TGCGCCAGCAGCTTGTCCGGGACAGGGAGGACTGAAGCTTTCTTT. Translation: CASSLSGTGRTEAFF.

The chain couples TRBV2 to TRBJ2-1, with TRBD2 as a possible D gene (5 bases). CDR3 length: 15 residues. V shed 1 base and J shed 3 bases, with 10 bases lying between them. The germline CDR1 and CDR2 sequences are SNHLY and FYNNEI. The CDR3 region is CASSEEAGGYNEQFF. The CDR3 region has the DNA TGTGCCAGCAGTGAAGAGGCTGGAGGCTACAATGAGCAGTTCTTC.

The chain carries TRBV2 and TRBJ2-2, with 9 bases identical to TRBD1. The CDR3 runs 16 residues. V shed 7 bases and J 5 bases; nucleotides not matched to a gene: 11. The germline V gene has CDR1 SNHLY and CDR2 FYNNEI. CDR3 amino acids: CASIQKLGQGTGELFF. DNA for the CDR3: TGTGCCAGCATCCAGAAGTTGGGACAGGGAACCGGGGAGCTGTTTTTT.

This chain connects TRBV2 to TRBJ2-2, with 7 bases aligning to TRBD1. With V trimmed by 9 bases and J by 0 bases, 16 bases remained unmatched. Germline V gene sequence: CDR1 SNHLY, CDR2 FYNNEI. There are 18 residues in the CDR3. The CDR3 region has the DNA TGTGCCAGTCAGGGGCCCTTTTCCGGGACAGCGAACACCGGGGAGCTGTTTTTT. Encoded protein: CASQGPFSGTANTGELFF.

The V and J genes are TRBV13 and TRBJ2-2; D call uncertain. V was clipped by 4 bases and J by 9 bases, with 21 bases between them. Germline V CDR1 and CDR2: PRHDT, FYEKMQ (reference sequence). This CDR3 comprises 16 residues. The CDR3 region is CASSYRRKLAARELFF. CDR3 DNA sequence: TGTGCCAGCAGCTACCGCCGGAAATTAGCTGCTCGGGAGCTGTTTTTT.